A single sample gave rise to the 31 T cell receptor beta chains below, sequenced in a study of type 1 regulatory T cells. Antigens of these TCRs are unknown. TCRdb passed the reads through MiXCR, listing each CDR3 protein once. The data contain 55,000 to 65,000 distinct CDR3 sequences, approximately 60% of them singletons. Source material: cultured non-Tr1 T cells, either the whole culture or a sorted T cell fraction (not recorded which). The receptors shown here come from a human donor in good health.

The V gene is TRBV9, the J gene TRBJ1-1; tentative D call: TRBD1 (5 bases). This CDR3 contains 14 residues. CDR1 SGDLS and CDR2 YYNGEE come from the germline V gene. Between the trimmed V and J ends, which lost 4 bases and 1 base, there was a span of 11 bases. The CDR3 DNA reads TGTGCCAGCAGCCGGGGACGACAGAACACTGAAGCTTTCTTT. Protein sequence: CASSRGRQNTEAFF. Combining the CDR3 with reference TRBV9 and TRBJ1-1 gives the whole variable domain DSGVTQTPKHLITATGQRVTLRCSPRSGDLSVYWYQQSLDQGLQFLIQYYNGEERAKGNILERFSAQQFPDLHSELNLSSLELGDSALYFCASSRGRQNTEAFFGQGTRLTVV.

This chain links TRBV20-1 with TRBJ1-1; D is perhaps TRBD1 (5 bases). The CDR3 covers 11 residues. Germline loops: CDR1 DFQATT, CDR2 SNEGSKA (reference sequence). The CDR3 DNA follows: TGCTCGTCGGGGGGAGGGACTGAAGCTTTCTTT. As protein: CSSGGGTEAFF.

Concerning this clonotype: This may be a read error: a much more frequent sequence differs by one nucleotide. V gene TRBV2 combines with J gene TRBJ2-7, with 9 bases aligning to TRBD1. The V gene's germline CDR1 is SNHLY and CDR2 FYNNEI. The CDR3 consists of 14 residues. The CDR3 here is CASSDRRQGGEQCF. The CDR3 region has the DNA TGTGCCAGCAGTGACCGCAGACAGGGGGGCGAGCAGTGCTTC.

V and J are TRBV3-1 and TRBJ2-5; D is possibly TRBD2 (6 bases). The CDR3 spans 11 residues. Germline CDR1 LGHDT, CDR2 YNNKEL (reference sequence). The V gene lost 8 bases and the J gene lost 4 bases, with 8 bases spanning the gap. The CDR3, as DNA: TGTGCCAGCGTGGGAGGAGAGACCCAGTACTTC. Amino acid sequence: CASVGGETQYF.

The chain joins TRBV4-1 to TRBJ1-2; D remains unclear. The CDR3 consists of 14 residues. The germline V gene encodes CDR1 MGHRA and CDR2 YSYEKL. V gave up 3 bases and J gave up 4 bases, with 12 bases separating them. As DNA, the CDR3 is TGCGCCAGCAGCCACGGTTCATCGCGCTATGGCTACACCTTC. Its translation is CASSHGSSRYGYTF.

This clonotype was seen more than once but under ten times. The chain is built from TRBV20-1 and TRBJ2-4, with 7 positions matching TRBD2. The V gene end was trimmed by 1 base and the J gene end by 7 bases; junction bases not matched to a gene: 16. This CDR3 has 17 residues. In germline, CDR1 is DFQATT, CDR2 SNEGSKA (reference sequence). Written as DNA, the CDR3 is TGCAGTGCTAGAGCAAGGTCTAGCGGAGGGCTAGGGAACATTCAGTACTTC. Its protein product is CSARARSSGGLGNIQYF.

This clonotype has just a few counts. V gene TRBV7-2 combines with J gene TRBJ2-1, with D perhaps matching TRBD2 (7 bases). Trimming took off 2 bases at V and 10 bases at J, with 12 bases between the two ends. Germline V gene data show CDR1 as SGHTA and CDR2 as FQGNSA. CDR3 length: 13 amino acids. The chain's CDR3 is CASSLLGGEEQFF. DNA of the CDR3: TGTGCCAGCAGCTTACTAGGGGGGGAGGAGCAGTTCTTC.

This clonotype was seen a handful of times. The chain is built from TRBV7-3 and TRBJ2-6, with a weak D call TRBD1 (6 bases). The CDR3 extends over 16 amino acids. CDR1 and CDR2 (germline): SGHTA, FQGTGA. Trimming stripped 4 bases from V and 0 bases from J, with 10 bases between. The CDR3 is CASSSTGVSGANVLTF. CDR3 sequence (DNA): TGTGCCAGCAGCTCGACAGGTGTCTCTGGGGCCAACGTCCTGACTTTC.

This clonotype appeared once. The V gene is TRBV5-1, the J gene TRBJ1-4; D is perhaps TRBD1 (5 bases). This CDR3 is 13 amino acids long. V lost 5 bases and J 4 bases, leaving 9 bases between the germline ends. CDR1 is SGHRS and CDR2 is YFSETQ in the germline V gene. The CDR3 reads CASSPDSNEKLFF. For the CDR3, the DNA is TGCGCCAGCAGTCCAGACAGTAATGAAAAACTGTTTTTT.

Points on this clonotype: Its ends do not fully match the called genes, so a read error is possible. The genes are TRBV7-2 and TRBJ1-2, with D possibly being TRBD1 (5 bases). This CDR3 region has 12 residues. In germline, CDR1 is SGHTA, CDR2 FQGNSA. The CDR3 DNA is TGTGTCAGCAGCTTGACAGTGGGCGGCTACACCTTC. Translated: CVSSLTVGGYTF.

The chain joins TRBV11-2 to TRBJ2-3; 9 bases align to TRBD2. The CDR3 has 15 residues. V lost 4 bases to trimming and J lost 1 base; unmatched junction nucleotides: 3. The germline V gene has CDR1 SGHAT and CDR2 FQNNGV. The CDR3 reads CASSSRTSGTDTQYF. The DNA of the CDR3 is TGTGCCAGCAGCTCGAGGACTAGCGGCACAGATACGCAGTATTTT.

J is TRBJ2-4 and V is TRBV20-1, with 8 bases aligning to TRBD2. After removal of 6 bases from V and 3 bases from J, the junction contained 10 bases not matched to a gene. The CDR3 is made up of 15 amino acids. Germline CDR1 DFQATT, CDR2 SNEGSKA (reference sequence). The chain's CDR3 is CSASIGGGDKNIQYF. CDR3 in DNA: TGCAGTGCGAGTATCGGGGGGGGGGACAAAAACATTCAGTACTTC.

The table lists this clonotype with a few counts. The rearrangement links TRBV9 to TRBJ2-1; D perhaps matches TRBD2 (6 bases). This CDR3 has 13 amino acids. The germline V gene encodes CDR1 SGDLS and CDR2 YYNGEE. V lost 1 base and J lost 12, with 14 bases in between. The CDR3 DNA sequence: TGTGCCAGCAGCGTATTGGAGGGGCTTGGGCAGTTCTTC. Amino acid sequence: CASSVLEGLGQFF.

The V gene is TRBV5-6, the J gene TRBJ2-5; D gene uncertain. V lost 2 bases to trimming and J lost 5 bases, with 7 bases between them. The CDR3 contains 12 residues. Germline assignment: CDR1 SGHDT and CDR2 YYEEEE. The CDR3 protein is CASSFGRETQYF. For the CDR3, the DNA is TGTGCCAGCAGCTTTGGGCGGGAGACCCAGTACTTC.

To note about this clonotype: This may stem from a read error, because a much larger clone lies one nucleotide away. V and J are TRBV10-3 and TRBJ2-3, with TRBD2 identical over 7 bases. Per the germline V gene, CDR1 is ENHRY and CDR2 is SYGVKD. The CDR3 consists of 14 residues. DNA of the CDR3: TGTGTCATTAGAGGACTAGGGAGCACAGATACGCAGTATTTT. Encoded protein: CVIRGLGSTDTQYF.

With regard to this clonotype: Germline and junction disagree at one end, which may indicate a read error. The CDR3 loop reads CSAEREDTNTEAFF. The CDR3, as DNA: TGCAGCGCTGAAAGAGAAGATACGAACACTGAAGCTTTCTTT. This chain connects TRBV29-1 to TRBJ1-1, with D unclear. Germline V gene lookup returns CDR1 SQVTM and CDR2 ANQGSEA. The CDR3 contains 14 residues. The full variable domain, its missing parts supplied by reference TRBV29-1 and TRBJ1-1, is SAVISQKPSRDICQRGTSLTIQCQVDSQVTMMFWYRQQPGQSLTLIATANQGSEATYESGFVIDKFPISRPNLTFSTLTVSNMSPEDSSIYLCSAEREDTNTEAFFGQGTRLTVV.

The chain recombines TRBV28 with TRBJ1-6, with a possible D match to TRBD1 (5 bases). With 7 bases removed from V and 6 bases from J, the gap between germline ends came to 7 bases. CDR1 is MDHEN and CDR2 is SYDVKM in the germline V gene. CDR3 length: 12 residues. The CDR3 spells CASTRVNSPLHF. In DNA form, the CDR3 reads TGTGCCAGCACCAGGGTTAATTCACCCCTCCACTTT.

A single count supports this clonotype. This rearrangement joins TRBV30 to TRBJ2-3; D is undetermined. Trimming stripped 2 bases from V and 7 bases from J, with 10 bases between. From germline, CDR1 is GTSNPN and CDR2 SVGIG (reference sequence). This CDR3 is built from 12 residues. The CDR3 region has the DNA TGTGCCTGGAGTAACTTTGACAATACGCAGTATTTT. Protein product: CAWSNFDNTQYF.

This clonotype was seen a handful of times. The V gene is TRBV6-2 or TRBV6-3, the J gene TRBJ2-3; D gene uncertain. The CDR3 is made up of 14 amino acids. Deletions cut 4 bases from V and 0 bases from J, with 8 bases between. Germline values: CDR1 MNHEY, CDR2 SVGEGT. In DNA, the CDR3 is TGTGCCAGCAGTTTGGACGCTAGCACAGATACGCAGTATTTT. Residues: CASSLDASTDTQYF.

The CDR3 reads CASSEVYEQFF. CDR3 bases: TGTGCCAGCAGTGAGGTCTATGAGCAGTTCTTC. This sequence joins TRBV2 and TRBJ2-1; D remains ambiguous. Deletions cut 3 bases from V and 8 bases from J, with 5 bases between. The CDR3 is 11 residues long. Germline V gene data show CDR1 as SNHLY and CDR2 as FYNNEI.

The chain links TRBV7-8 to TRBJ2-7, with TRBD2 as a possible D gene (6 bases). This CDR3 is built from 16 residues. With 5 bases removed from V and 0 bases from J, the gap between germline ends came to 17 bases. CDR1 is SGHVS, CDR2 FQNEAQ, per germline. DNA of the CDR3: TGTGCCAGCAGCGACCAACCGGGACTGGTCTCCTACGAGCAGTACTTC. It yields the protein CASSDQPGLVSYEQYF.

This clonotype was seen a single time. V and J are TRBV6-2 or TRBV6-3 and TRBJ2-1; 11 nucleotides align to TRBD2. The CDR3 consists of 15 residues. Per the germline V gene, CDR1 is MNHEY and CDR2 is SVGEGT. The V gene end was trimmed by 6 bases and the J gene end by 7 bases; junction bases not matched to a gene: 8. CDR3 residues: CASRSPLAGVNEQFF. The CDR3 bases are TGTGCCAGCAGGAGTCCACTAGCGGGAGTGAATGAGCAGTTCTTC.

This chain uses TRBV20-1 with TRBJ2-7; possible D gene TRBD2, 5 bases. The germline V gene encodes CDR1 DFQATT and CDR2 SNEGSKA (reference sequence). V gave up 5 bases and J gave up 0 bases, with 8 bases separating them. This CDR3 has 12 residues. CDR3 sequence reads: CSAGRDSYEQYF. The CDR3 coding sequence is TGCAGTGCTGGACGGGACTCCTACGAGCAGTACTTC.

The chain combines TRBV20-1 with TRBJ2-7; 10 positions agree with TRBD2. This CDR3 has 19 residues. CDR1 is DFQATT, CDR2 SNEGSKA, per germline (reference sequence). J gave up 1 base and V 0 bases, and 15 bases lay outside the gene matches. CDR3 amino acids: CSARDRYTSGTPRSYEQYF. As DNA, the CDR3 is TGCAGTGCTAGAGATCGCTACACTAGCGGGACCCCCAGGTCCTACGAGCAGTACTTC.

The V call is TRBV28, the J call TRBJ2-5; tentative D call: TRBD1 (6 bases). From germline, CDR1 is MDHEN and CDR2 SYDVKM. This CDR3 comprises 14 residues. V was pared by 4 bases and J by 2 bases, with 11 bases between. The CDR3 DNA sequence: TGTGCCAGCAGTTCCCGTGGGACACAAGAGACCCAGTACTTC. It translates to CASSSRGTQETQYF.

This clonotype was counted between two and nine times. The V gene is TRBV4-1, the J gene TRBJ1-1, with D uncertain. The CDR3 contains 15 residues. Germline-derived CDR1 and CDR2 are MGHRA and YSYEKL. V was pared by 0 bases and J by 5 bases, with 13 bases between. CDR3 nucleotides: TGCGCCAGCAGCCAAGAGGCGGGAAGAAGGACTGAAGCTTTCTTT. It yields the protein CASSQEAGRRTEAFF.

This sequence joins TRBV5-1 and TRBJ2-7; TRBD1 is a possible D gene (7 bases). Germline V gene sequence: CDR1 SGHRS, CDR2 YFSETQ. The CDR3 loop spans 15 amino acids. Trimming left V 0 bases short and J 1 base short, with 11 bases between. The CDR3 sequence: CASSLVADRSYEQYF. CDR3 nucleotide sequence: TGCGCCAGCAGCTTGGTAGCGGACAGGTCCTACGAGCAGTACTTC.

The rearrangement joins TRBV9 to TRBJ2-7, with TRBD2 identical over 10 bases. The CDR3 is 20 residues long. Losses at the gene ends were 2 bases for V and 6 bases for J; bases not matched to a gene: 23. CDR1 is SGDLS, CDR2 YYNGEE, per germline. The chain's CDR3 is CASSVGLAGATGQQASEQYF. CDR3 DNA sequence: TGTGCCAGCAGCGTCGGTCTAGCGGGAGCAACGGGCCAGCAGGCCAGCGAGCAGTACTTC. Full variable domain (rest looked up from reference TRBV9 and TRBJ2-7): DSGVTQTPKHLITATGQRVTLRCSPRSGDLSVYWYQQSLDQGLQFLIQYYNGEERAKGNILERFSAQQFPDLHSELNLSSLELGDSALYFCASSVGLAGATGQQASEQYFGPGTRLTVT.

The rearrangement links TRBV20-1 to TRBJ2-7; TRBD1 matches at 9 bases. This CDR3 comprises 15 residues. Germline trimming cut 6 bases from V and 5 bases from J; bases unmatched to any gene: 14. Germline CDR1 DFQATT, CDR2 SNEGSKA (reference sequence). CDR3 nucleotide sequence: TGCAGTGCAACGAACAGGGGGCGCGTCGGGGACGAGCAGTACTTC. Translated: CSATNRGRVGDEQYF.

This clonotype was observed a few times. This chain joins TRBV9 and TRBJ2-5, with 8 bases aligning to TRBD2. The CDR3 is made up of 13 amino acids. V gave up 3 bases and J gave up 3 bases; unmatched junction bases: 1. Germline V gene data show CDR1 as SGDLS and CDR2 as YYNGEE. CDR3 in DNA: TGTGCCAGCAGCGCGGGACTAGAAGAGACCCAGTACTTC. Protein sequence: CASSAGLEETQYF.

This clonotype was counted a few times. The junction departs from the called germline gene at one end, perhaps through a read error. This chain links TRBV27 with TRBJ1-4; TRBD1 aligns across 7 bases. The germline V gene has CDR1 MNHEY and CDR2 SMNVEV (reference sequence). The CDR3 consists of 13 residues. The CDR3 reads CASREQGNGKLFF. Here the CDR3 DNA reads TGTGCCAGCAGGGAACAGGGGAATGGAAAACTGTTTTTT. The entire variable domain, with the rest obtained from reference TRBV27 and TRBJ1-4, is as follows: EAQVTQNPRYLITVTGKKLTVTCSQNMNHEYMSWYRQDPGLGLRQIYYSMNVEVTDKGDVPEGYKVSRKEKRNFPLILESPSPNQTSLYFCASREQGNGKLFFGSGTQLSVL.